The T cell receptor beta chain described here comes from a study of metastatic and nonmetastatic thyroid tumors (TCRdb year 2020). The study in broad terms: Repertoires from peripheral blood and from tumor or nodule tissue samples of malignant and benign thyroid patients were compared.

From a lookup of the germline V gene, CDR1 and CDR2 are SQVTM and ANQGSEA. The CDR3 runs 12 residues from the cysteine to the phenylalanine. Only the CDR3 part of the read is kept: 36 bases, read in frame from the first base. V and J lose 7 bases and 0 bases, and a span of 10 bases separates them. None of the patients had been given any treatment before thyroid surgery. Using T-cell receptor beta sequencing, the study looked back at clinical samples from patients collected from the early 2010s to the late 2010s. Libraries came from PCR. The instrument given in TCRdb is Illumina HiSeq 4000. High-throughput sequencing was used to profile the CDR3 region of the TCR beta-chain in every patient. As for the authors' bioinformatics: The researchers built a classifier to tell apart papillary thyroid cancer patients with distant metastasis, based on CDR3 differences among clinicopathological groups. To measure repertoire diversity the researchers used the Shannon index, while the Morisita-Horn index served to gauge how similar the tumor and blood repertoires were. The raw public data were reprocessed by TCRdb itself: fastp quality trimming at Q25, MiXCR clonotype calling, in-frame beta chains only. What appears here as the V and J calls and clone size reflects TCRdb's work, not the paper's. The sample data list tens of thousands of clones, and around 10% of these were observed just once. The biggest ten clones account for 6% to 8.5% of the sample.

General findings and caveats noted by the study authors: In both blood and tumor samples, malignant tumors were reported to have significantly higher TCR beta diversity than benign nodules.

This clone was seen repeatedly, ten times or more. No antigen is known for it. No much larger clone is present one base from it, and per-base qualities are unavailable. The source of this sequence is a female donor with papillary thyroid cancer or a benign thyroid nodule (not recorded which). Some clones in this sample may be carry-over from other donors' samples. The specimen was blood. The chain uses TRBV29-1 and TRBJ2-7; the D match is possibly TRBD1 or TRBD2, with 5 bases aligned in each. The CDR3 in this case is CSARDGSYEQYF. The DNA sequence is TGCAGCGCTCGGGACGGCTCCTACGAGCAGTACTTC.